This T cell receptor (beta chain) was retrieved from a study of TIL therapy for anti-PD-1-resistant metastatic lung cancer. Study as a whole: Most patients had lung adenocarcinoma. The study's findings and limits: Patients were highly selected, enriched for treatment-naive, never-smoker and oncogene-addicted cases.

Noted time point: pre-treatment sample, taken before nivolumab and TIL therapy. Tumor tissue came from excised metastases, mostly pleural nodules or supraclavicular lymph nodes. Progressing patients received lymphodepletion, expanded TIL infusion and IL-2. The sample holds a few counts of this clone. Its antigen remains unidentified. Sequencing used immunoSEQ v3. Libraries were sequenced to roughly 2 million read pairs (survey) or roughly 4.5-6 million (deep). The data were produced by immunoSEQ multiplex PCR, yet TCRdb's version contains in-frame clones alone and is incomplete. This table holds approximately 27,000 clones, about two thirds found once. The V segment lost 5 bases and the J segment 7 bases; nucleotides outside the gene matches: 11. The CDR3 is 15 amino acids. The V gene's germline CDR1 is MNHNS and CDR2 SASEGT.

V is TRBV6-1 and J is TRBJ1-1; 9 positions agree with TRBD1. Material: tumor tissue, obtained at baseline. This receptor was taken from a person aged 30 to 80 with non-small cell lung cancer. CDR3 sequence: CASSRTGVGEYEAFF. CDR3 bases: TGTGCCAGCAGTAGGACAGGGGTAGGGGAATATGAAGCTTTCTTT.